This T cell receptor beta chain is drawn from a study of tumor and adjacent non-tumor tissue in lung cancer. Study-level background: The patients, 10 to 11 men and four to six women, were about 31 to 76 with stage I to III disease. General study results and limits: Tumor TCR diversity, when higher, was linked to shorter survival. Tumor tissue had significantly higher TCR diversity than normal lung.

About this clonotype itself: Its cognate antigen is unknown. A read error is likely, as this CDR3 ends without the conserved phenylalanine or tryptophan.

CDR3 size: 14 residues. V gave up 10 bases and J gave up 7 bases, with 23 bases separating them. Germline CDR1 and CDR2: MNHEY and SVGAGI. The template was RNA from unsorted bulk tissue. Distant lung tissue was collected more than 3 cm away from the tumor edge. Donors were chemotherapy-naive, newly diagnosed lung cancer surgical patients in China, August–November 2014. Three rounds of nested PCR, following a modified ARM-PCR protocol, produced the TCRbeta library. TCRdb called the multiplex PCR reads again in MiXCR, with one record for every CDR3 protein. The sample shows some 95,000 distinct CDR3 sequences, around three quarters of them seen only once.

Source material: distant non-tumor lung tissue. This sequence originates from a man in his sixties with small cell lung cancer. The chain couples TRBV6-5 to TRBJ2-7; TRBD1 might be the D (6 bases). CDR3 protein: CATATGTWGVEQYL. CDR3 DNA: TGTGCCACCGCAACCGGGACATGGGGAGTTGAGCAGTACTTG.